The 24 T cell receptor beta chains listed next were all sequenced from one sample in a study of T cell repertoires in cytomegalovirus infection. Each CDR3 protein is one row after TCRdb ran MiXCR on the reads. This sample has about 160,000 distinct CDR3 sequences; about a sixth occur once, and the top ten carry over 15%. The sequenced sample consisted of CD8+ T cells from PBMCs. The receptors come from a human donor in good health (CMV status not recorded). Some clones in this sample may be carry-over from other donors' samples.

The chain is built from TRBV7-8 and TRBJ2-7; tentative D call: TRBD1 (6 bases). Germline loops: CDR1 SGHVS, CDR2 FQNEAQ. This CDR3 is 13 amino acids long. CDR3 region: CATKGSRGYEQYF. Written as DNA, the CDR3 is TGTGCAACCAAGGGGTCCAGGGGTTACGAGCAGTACTTC.

The chain couples TRBV27 to TRBJ2-7, with 8 bases identical to TRBD2. Germline V gene data show CDR1 as MNHEY and CDR2 as SMNVEV (reference sequence). With 5 bases clipped from V and 4 bases from J, the junction kept 4 bases outside the gene matches. The CDR3 spans 13 residues. The CDR3 protein is CASSPAGEYEQYF. The DNA for the CDR3 is TGTGCCAGCAGTCCAGCGGGAGAGTACGAGCAGTACTTC.

This CDR3 reads CASSSGLAKDTQYF. The DNA for the CDR3 is TGTGCCAGCAGCTCAGGACTAGCTAAAGATACGCAGTATTTT. This chain joins TRBV7-6 and TRBJ2-3, with 8 bases that match TRBD2. Trimming at V came to 4 bases and at J to 5 bases, leaving 5 bases not matched to a gene. The CDR3 has 14 amino acids. Germline CDR1 reads SGHVS; CDR2 reads FNYEAQ.

This clonotype has more than one count but fewer than ten. The V call is TRBV7-9, the J call TRBJ1-1, with D perhaps matching TRBD1 (6 bases). The V and J ends lost 2 bases and 4 bases respectively, with 17 bases between them. The V gene's germline CDR1 is SEHNR and CDR2 FQNEAQ (reference sequence). This CDR3 region has 16 residues. The CDR3 bases are TGTGCCAGCAGCTTACCGCAGGACAGCCCGGGCACTGAAGCTTTCTTT. It translates to CASSLPQDSPGTEAFF.

This chain connects TRBV6-2 or TRBV6-3 to TRBJ2-1; TRBD1 matches at 7 bases. Germline V lookup: CDR1 MNHEY, CDR2 SVGEGT. The CDR3 extends over 15 amino acids. The junction had 6 bases not matched to a gene; V was cut back by 1 base and J by 6 bases. CDR3 sequence: CASSYFTGTVNEQFF. The CDR3 nucleotides read TGTGCCAGCAGTTACTTCACCGGGACAGTCAATGAGCAGTTCTTC.

The chain recombines TRBV20-1 with TRBJ2-2, with 10 bases identical to TRBD2. The ends lost 2 bases at V and 3 bases at J; junction bases unmatched: 6. The germline V gene encodes CDR1 DFQATT and CDR2 SNEGSKA (reference sequence). The CDR3 is 16 residues long. Here the CDR3 DNA reads TGCAGTGCTAGACCTCTAGCGGGAGACGACACCGGGGAGCTGTTTTTT. This gives the protein CSARPLAGDDTGELFF.

This clonotype was observed a handful of times. The chain carries TRBV7-8 and TRBJ1-2, with D unclear. The CDR3 extends over 13 amino acids. V lost 5 bases, J lost 8 bases, and 15 bases lay in between. Germline V gives CDR1 SGHVS, CDR2 FQNEAQ. The CDR3 loop is CASSPYKIWGYTF. CDR3 in DNA: TGTGCCAGCAGCCCTTACAAAATCTGGGGCTACACCTTC.

J is TRBJ2-1 and V is TRBV6-2 or TRBV6-3, with D maybe TRBD2 (5 bases). The germline V gene has CDR1 MNHEY and CDR2 SVGEGT. This CDR3 region has 17 residues. The V and J ends lost 4 bases and 0 bases respectively, with 16 bases between them. CDR3 nucleotide sequence: TGTGCCAGCAGTTCCTCTTTAGGGAGACTCTCCTACAATGAGCAGTTCTTC. This encodes CASSSSLGRLSYNEQFF.

This clonotype was detected only a few times. This sequence joins TRBV7-6 and TRBJ1-1; no clear D. The germline gives CDR1 SGHVS, CDR2 FNYEAQ. This CDR3 contains 12 residues. V shed 5 bases and J shed 5 bases, with 9 bases lying between them. CDR3 sequence reads: CASSDLGTEAFF. DNA for the CDR3: TGTGCCAGCAGCGACTTGGGGACTGAAGCTTTCTTT.

Comments on this clonotype: Germline and junction disagree at one end, which may indicate a read error. The V and J genes are TRBV12-3 or TRBV12-4 and TRBJ2-5, with D tentatively TRBD1 or TRBD2 (5 bases each). This CDR3 is 12 amino acids long. Written as DNA, the CDR3 is TGTGCCATCAGTGGGACGAAAGAGACCCAGTACTTC. Translating gives CAISGTKETQYF.

The chain recombines TRBV19 with TRBJ2-6; 7 nucleotides line up with TRBD1. This CDR3 spans 19 amino acids. Germline CDR1 is LNHDA and CDR2 is SQIVND (reference sequence). Trimming removed 4 bases from V and 0 bases from J; junction bases left unmatched: 12. This CDR3 reads CASSTRTGQPSSGANVLTF. The DNA for the CDR3 is TGTGCCAGTAGTACCCGGACAGGACAGCCCAGCTCTGGGGCCAACGTCCTGACTTTC. Looking up the rest from reference TRBV19 and TRBJ2-6 gives the full variable domain: DGGITQSPKYLFRKEGQNVTLSCEQNLNHDAMYWYRQDPGQGLRLIYYSQIVNDFQKGDIAEGYSVSREKKESFPLTVTSAQKNPTAFYLCASSTRTGQPSSGANVLTFGAGSRLTVL.

The rearrangement links TRBV7-2 to TRBJ1-1; weak D call: TRBD1 (5 bases). Germline-derived CDR1 and CDR2 are SGHTA and FQGNSA. The ends were cut back, 1 base at V and 7 bases at J, with 10 bases in the middle. The CDR3 runs to 13 residues. The CDR3 is CASSLGVGREAFF. In DNA, the CDR3 is TGTGCCAGCAGCTTAGGAGTGGGGCGTGAAGCTTTCTTT. The full variable domain, with the rest looked up from reference TRBV7-2 and TRBJ1-1, is GAGVSQSPSNKVTEKGKDVELRCDPISGHTALYWYRQSLGQGLEFLIYFQGNSAPDKSGLPSDRFSAERTGGSVSTLTIQRTQQEDSAVYLCASSLGVGREAFFGQGTRLTVV.

The chain recombines TRBV7-9 with TRBJ2-1; D unresolved. V lost 0 bases and J lost 5, with 11 bases in between. CDR1 is SEHNR, CDR2 FQNEAQ, per germline (reference sequence). The CDR3 is 15 amino acids. The CDR3 protein is CASSLARIPDNEQFF. CDR3 nucleotides: TGTGCCAGCAGCTTAGCGCGGATACCCGACAATGAGCAGTTCTTC.

This clonotype has only a few counts. V and J are TRBV19 and TRBJ2-1; D tentatively reads TRBD1 or TRBD2 (5 bases each). From germline, CDR1 is LNHDA and CDR2 SQIVND (reference sequence). V shed 5 bases and J shed 16 bases, with 27 bases lying between them. The CDR3 is 15 residues long. DNA of the CDR3: TGTGCCAGTAGTGTCCGGGACGGGTTGACAATGGGGTACTTCTTC. Translated, it gives CASSVRDGLTMGYFF.

This clonotype was recorded a few times. The chain is built from TRBV5-1 and TRBJ1-1; TRBD1 is a possible D gene (5 bases). Per germline, CDR1 SGHRS and CDR2 YFSETQ. The CDR3 is 16 amino acids. V lost 4 bases and J 4 bases, leaving 20 bases between the germline ends. This CDR3 reads CASSITTTVGGTEAFF. The DNA for the CDR3 is TGCGCCAGCAGCATAACGACGACCGTCGGGGGCACTGAAGCTTTCTTT.

This clonotype came up a few times. This chain joins TRBV12-5 and TRBJ1-3, with D possibly TRBD1 on 6 matching bases. Looked up from germline, CDR1 is LGHNT and CDR2 is FRNRAP. Deletions cut 6 bases from V and 8 bases from J, with 17 bases between. The CDR3 is made up of 14 amino acids. Written as DNA, the CDR3 is TGTGCTAGTGGCCCCGGGACATTCGGGCACACCATATATTTT. Its translation is CASGPGTFGHTIYF.

This clonotype was seen only a few times. The CDR3 sequence is CSVEDPASAQIGPYNEQFF. CDR3 bases: TGCAGCGTTGAAGATCCCGCTAGCGCCCAAATCGGCCCCTACAATGAGCAGTTCTTC. V usage is TRBV29-1 and J usage is TRBJ2-1; D is perhaps TRBD2 (6 bases). The CDR3 sequence is 19 residues long. V lost 0 bases and J 2 bases, leaving 23 bases between the germline ends. Germline values: CDR1 SQVTM, CDR2 ANQGSEA.

This clonotype was seen more than once but under ten times. The chain carries TRBV28 and TRBJ2-7; 11 bases agree with TRBD1. CDR1 MDHEN and CDR2 SYDVKM come from the germline V gene. After removal of 4 bases from V and 5 bases from J, the junction contained 4 bases not matched to a gene. The CDR3 runs 14 residues. CDR3 sequence reads: CASSSGQGADEQYF. CDR3 DNA sequence: TGTGCCAGCAGTTCAGGACAGGGGGCGGACGAGCAGTACTTC. Combining the CDR3 with reference TRBV28 and TRBJ2-7 gives the whole variable domain DVKVTQSSRYLVKRTGEKVFLECVQDMDHENMFWYRQDPGLGLRLIYFSYDVKMKEKGDIPEGYSVSREKKERFSLILESASTNQTSMYLCASSSGQGADEQYFGPGTRLTVT.

This clonotype has a count of ten or more. J is TRBJ1-1 and V is TRBV3-1, with D hard to call. This CDR3 has 14 residues. V was pared by 0 bases and J by 2 bases, with 7 bases between. Germline CDR1 reads LGHDT; CDR2 reads YNNKEL (reference sequence). CDR3 nucleotide sequence: TGTGCCAGCAGCCAAGAGAGTCTTAACACTGAAGCTTTCTTT. Its translation is CASSQESLNTEAFF.

This clonotype was detected only a few times. The chain recombines TRBV7-8 with TRBJ2-5; D is uncertain. The germline V gene has CDR1 SGHVS and CDR2 FQNEAQ. V shed 4 bases and J shed 6 bases, with 6 bases lying between them. The CDR3 covers 11 residues. Here the CDR3 reads CASSSRQTQYF. DNA for the CDR3: TGTGCCAGCAGCTCCCGCCAGACCCAGTACTTC.

This rearrangement joins TRBV7-8 to TRBJ2-5; D ambiguous. V was pared by 5 bases and J by 4 bases, with 17 bases between. Germline V gives CDR1 SGHVS, CDR2 FQNEAQ. The CDR3 spans 15 residues. The CDR3 coding sequence is TGTGCCAGCAGCACCGGGCCCCTTGGGATAGAGACCCAGTACTTC. It codes for CASSTGPLGIETQYF.

The CDR3 region is CSARDQDRGLYGYTF. DNA of the CDR3: TGCAGTGCTAGAGATCAGGACAGGGGGTTGTATGGCTACACCTTC. The chain is built from TRBV20-1 and TRBJ1-2, with 10 nucleotides matching TRBD1. The V segment lost 0 bases and the J segment 5 bases; nucleotides outside the gene matches: 6. The germline CDR1 and CDR2 sequences are DFQATT and SNEGSKA (reference sequence). The CDR3 is 15 residues long.

This clonotype was seen more than once but under ten times. The chain employs TRBV6-5 and TRBJ1-1, with D perhaps matching TRBD1 (5 bases). The CDR3 contains 16 residues. The V gene's germline CDR1 is MNHEY and CDR2 SVGAGI. V lost 0 bases to trimming and J lost 4 bases, with 15 bases between them. CDR3 DNA sequence: TGTGCCAGCAGTTACTCGTTCGGGGGGTTGTCCACTGAAGCTTTCTTT. Translating it yields CASSYSFGGLSTEAFF.

There are a few counts of this clonotype. This rearrangement joins TRBV11-2 to TRBJ2-7, with a tentative D call TRBD2 (5 bases). With 2 bases removed from V and 0 bases from J, the gap between germline ends came to 11 bases. CDR3 length equals 15 residues. From germline, CDR1 is SGHAT and CDR2 FQNNGV. As DNA, the CDR3 is TGTGCCAGCAGCTTACGTGGCACTAGCTCCTACGAGCAGTACTTC. Translated: CASSLRGTSSYEQYF.